The text below deals with one TCR beta chain. As processed by the authors: Quantification of nucleated cells was approximated via reference gene primer amplification. Assay: immunoSEQ multiplex PCR; the TCRdb copy retains only in-frame clones and omits some. V, J and clone size were drawn from that table, and D and trimming were deduced from the DNA. The sample holds approximately 200,000 clones, around three quarters seen once. These data belong to a study of blood T cell repertoires in COVID-19. Sequencing input: peripheral blood. This TCR was recovered from a man in his sixties with active or convalescent COVID-19.

Here the CDR3 DNA reads TGTGCCAGCAGCTTCAATACAGGGCCGACCTACGAGCAGTACTTC. Its translation is CASSFNTGPTYEQYF. This chain joins TRBV13 and TRBJ2-7, with D possibly being TRBD1 (6 bases). In germline, CDR1 is PRHDT, CDR2 FYEKMQ (reference sequence). This CDR3 region has 15 residues. V lost 3 bases and J 2 bases, leaving 14 bases between the germline ends.